The TCR beta chain described here comes from a study of CD8+ T cells in alopecia areata. Study-wide results and caveats: Scalp lesions, especially in alopecia totalis/universalis, had higher clonality than normal scalp. Scalp repertoires also include resident alphabeta T cells from normal skin.

As to this clone: The antigen is undetermined.

Isolated RNA was reverse transcribed into cDNA used as the sequencing template. Profiled with immunoSEQ multiplex PCR; TCRdb holds only in-frame clones, not every one. Of roughly 20,000 clones listed, approximately 60% were seen once; the top ten hold 4.5%. V lost 5 bases, J lost 6 bases, and 11 bases lay in between. The CDR3 runs 13 residues. Looked up from germline, CDR1 is SGHTA and CDR2 is FQGNSA. Once sorted, CD4+ cells from about 5 patients yielded CD25+CD127- cells. CD4+ and CD8+ T cells were sorted from PBMCs stained for CD3, CD4 and CD8. Sequenced: CD4+ Tregs sorted from blood. The chain combines TRBV7-2 with TRBJ2-1; D call uncertain. The sequence was collected from a human donor with alopecia areata. The CDR3 DNA sequence: TGTGCCAGCAGCATAAGCCCGAGCAATGAGCAGTTCTTC. Its translation: CASSISPSNEQFF.